These 29 T cell receptor beta chains came from one sample sequenced in a study of T cell changes during pregnancy in multiple sclerosis. TCRdb's copy holds only in-frame clones and misses some; the assay was immunoSEQ multiplex PCR. This sample has about 30,000 clones, with approximately 90% found just once. The sample in question was CD4+ T cells from peripheral blood mononuclear cells, obtained in the first trimester of pregnancy. Source of these receptors: a female donor in good health, enrolled as a control in a pregnancy study.

In this sample, this clone turned up a few times. The rearrangement links TRBV30 to TRBJ1-4; tentatively, D is TRBD1 (6 bases). Trimming shortened V by 4 bases and J by 8 bases, and 17 bases separated the two germline ends. The CDR3 sequence is 14 residues long. Germline loops: CDR1 GTSNPN, CDR2 SVGIG (reference sequence). CDR3 sequence: CAWNRALRGEKLFF. The CDR3 DNA reads TGTGCCTGGAACAGGGCCTTGCGAGGCGAAAAACTGTTTTTT.

This chain uses TRBV18 with TRBJ1-2, with 7 bases aligning to TRBD1. Looked up from germline, CDR1 is KGHSH and CDR2 is LQKENI. The CDR3 loop spans 14 amino acids. J was trimmed by 2 bases and V by 5 bases; bases with no gene match: 5. The CDR3 DNA reads TGTGCCAGCTCATCACAGGGGTCCAACTATGGCTACACCTTC. Translation: CASSSQGSNYGYTF.

The CDR3 nucleotides read TGCGCCAGCAGCTTGGCCACACACTCTGGGGCCAACGTCCTGACTTTC. Translated: CASSLATHSGANVLTF. The rearrangement links TRBV5-1 to TRBJ2-6, with unresolved D. V lost 0 bases and J lost 0, with 7 bases in between. Germline loops: CDR1 SGHRS, CDR2 YFSETQ. The CDR3 has 16 amino acids.

The V gene is TRBV7-2, the J gene TRBJ1-2; TRBD1 aligns across 8 bases. The CDR3 spans 13 residues. Trimming cost V 10 bases and J 3 bases; bases outside gene matches: 7. Germline CDR1 reads SGHTA; CDR2 reads FQGNSA. CDR3 residues: CATRGTGHYGYTF. CDR3 sequence (DNA): TGTGCCACCCGAGGGACAGGTCACTATGGCTACACCTTC.

This clone was seen only once. This chain uses TRBV4-1 with TRBJ1-4; D gene unclear. This CDR3 is built from 14 residues. V was cut by 2 bases and J by 5 bases, with 9 bases left in between. Germline-derived CDR1 and CDR2 are MGHRA and YSYEKL. Written as DNA, the CDR3 is TGCGCCAGCAGCCAATTAGCGGGGAATGAAAAACTGTTTTTT. Its translation is CASSQLAGNEKLFF.

This clone was seen only once. The chain carries TRBV19 and TRBJ2-6, with 10 bases matching TRBD2. This CDR3 spans 16 amino acids. The germline gives CDR1 LNHDA, CDR2 SQIVND (reference sequence). The V and J ends lost 5 bases and 2 bases, in that order; junction bases with no gene match: 3. As DNA, the CDR3 is TGTGCCAGTAGTCTAGCGGGAGAAACTGGGGCCAACGTCCTGACTTTC. It codes for CASSLAGETGANVLTF.

In this sample, this clone is medium-sized. This chain joins TRBV27 and TRBJ1-6, with TRBD1 matching 7 bases. CDR1 is MNHEY and CDR2 is SMNVEV in the germline V gene (reference sequence). Germline trimming cut 3 bases from V and 6 bases from J; bases unmatched to any gene: 5. The CDR3 is made up of 15 amino acids. The CDR3 DNA sequence: TGTGCCAGCAGTTTTTCCGGGACAGTTAATTCACCCCTCCACTTT. This encodes CASSFSGTVNSPLHF.

In this sample, this clone turned up a few times. The chain carries TRBV6-5 and TRBJ2-6; possible D gene TRBD1, 5 bases. The V and J ends lost 9 bases and 0 bases respectively, with 9 bases between them. There are 14 residues in the CDR3. From germline, CDR1 is MNHEY and CDR2 SVGAGI. The CDR3 region is CASSQGSGANVLTF. The CDR3 DNA sequence: TGTGCCAGTTCCCAGGGCTCTGGGGCCAACGTCCTGACTTTC.

The rearrangement uses TRBV5-1 and TRBJ2-7; the match to TRBD1 covers 7 bases. The germline CDR1 and CDR2 sequences are SGHRS and YFSETQ. V lost 4 bases, J lost 2 bases, and 12 bases stayed unmatched. The CDR3 totals 16 residues. For the CDR3, the DNA is TGCGCCAGCAGCCCACAACCGGGGCAGGGGGCCTACGAGCAGTACTTC. Protein product: CASSPQPGQGAYEQYF.

This chain connects TRBV5-1 to TRBJ2-2, with a possible D match to TRBD1 (6 bases). The V gene's germline CDR1 is SGHRS and CDR2 YFSETQ. The V end was cut by 6 bases, the J end by 8 bases, with 20 bases between. This CDR3 comprises 15 residues. Here the CDR3 reads CASTPGTMGKGELFF. DNA of the CDR3: TGCGCCAGCACCCCCGGGACAATGGGGAAAGGGGAGCTGTTTTTT.

The chain uses TRBV10-3 and TRBJ2-4; TRBD2 aligns across 7 bases. V trimming: 2 bases; J trimming: 8 bases; junction bases outside the gene matches: 0. Germline V lookup: CDR1 ENHRY, CDR2 SYGVKD. This CDR3 region has 12 residues. The CDR3 loop reads CAISEGGDIQYF. As DNA, the CDR3 is TGTGCCATCAGTGAGGGGGGGGACATTCAGTACTTC.

The table lists this clone with a few counts. The CDR3 DNA follows: TGTGCCAGCAGCTTGGGTGGGGGCCAGAATGAGCAGTTCTTC. This gives the protein CASSLGGGQNEQFF. The chain is built from TRBV5-4 and TRBJ2-1; tentatively, D is TRBD1 (6 bases). The CDR3 runs to 14 residues. With 0 bases removed from V and 7 bases from J, the gap between germline ends came to 11 bases. The germline CDR1 and CDR2 sequences are SGHNT and YYREEE (reference sequence).

The V gene is TRBV9, the J gene TRBJ1-6, with 7 bases that match TRBD1. The CDR3 contains 16 residues. V gave up 3 bases and J gave up 7 bases; unmatched junction bases: 10. Germline CDR1 and CDR2: SGDLS and YYNGEE. CDR3 amino acids: CASSEGPGQSNSPLHF. The CDR3 region has the DNA TGTGCCAGCAGCGAGGGACCGGGACAGTCCAATTCACCCCTCCACTTT.

This clone has more than one count but fewer than ten. The V and J genes are TRBV5-1 and TRBJ2-5; 11 positions match TRBD1. This CDR3 has 15 amino acids. Losses at the gene ends were 0 bases for V and 5 bases for J; bases not matched to a gene: 3. Germline CDR1 SGHRS, CDR2 YFSETQ. This CDR3 is CASSLVDRGRETQYF. The CDR3 region has the DNA TGCGCCAGCAGCTTGGTGGACAGGGGGCGGGAGACCCAGTACTTC.

The chain links TRBV11-1 to TRBJ1-1; D remains unclear. Between the trimmed V and J ends, which lost 5 bases and 3 bases, there was a span of 13 bases. The CDR3 has 14 amino acids. The germline V gene encodes CDR1 SGHAT and CDR2 FQDESV (reference sequence). CDR3 loop: CASSPRRLDTEAFF. CDR3 DNA sequence: TGTGCCAGCAGCCCTAGACGTCTAGACACTGAAGCTTTCTTT.

The chain couples TRBV10-3 to TRBJ2-7; 7 bases match TRBD1. The CDR3 loop spans 15 amino acids. V lost 6 bases to trimming and J lost 0 bases; unmatched junction nucleotides: 8. Germline CDR1 and CDR2: ENHRY and SYGVKD. The CDR3 DNA is TGTGCCATCAGAGGACAGGATTTCTACTCCTACGAGCAGTACTTC. Protein sequence: CAIRGQDFYSYEQYF.

The gene calls are TRBV5-1 and TRBJ2-7; D not resolved. This CDR3 spans 14 amino acids. Germline lookup yields CDR1 SGHRS and CDR2 YFSETQ. Trimming shortened V by 2 bases and J by 0 bases, and 9 bases separated the two germline ends. CDR3 nucleotide sequence: TGCGCCAGCAGCTTTGGCGGTAGCTCCTACGAGCAGTACTTC. Protein product: CASSFGGSSYEQYF.

Worth noting for this clone: The junction departs from the called germline gene at one end, perhaps through a read error. Within the sample, other DNA sequences also encode this same CDR3. This chain joins TRBV29-1 and TRBJ2-2; D may be TRBD2 (5 bases). The CDR3 runs 15 residues. The germline gives CDR1 SQVTM, CDR2 ANQGSEA. CDR3 loop: CSVEDARLSAGELFF. DNA of the CDR3: TGCAGCGTTGAAGATGCTAGGCTTAGCGCCGGGGAACTGTTTTTT.

The rearrangement links TRBV5-1 to TRBJ1-1; tentative D call: TRBD1 (6 bases). This CDR3 has 19 residues. CDR1 and CDR2 from the germline V gene are SGHRS and YFSETQ. Trimming cost V 4 bases and J 4 bases, with 29 bases left between them. The CDR3 sequence: CASSADSRGFEGISTEAFF. For the CDR3, the DNA is TGCGCCAGCAGCGCTGACTCCAGGGGTTTTGAGGGTATCAGCACTGAAGCTTTCTTT.

V is TRBV28 and J is TRBJ1-5; TRBD1 agrees at 7 bases. The CDR3 runs to 12 residues. CDR1 and CDR2 (germline): MDHEN, SYDVKM. V dropped 5 bases and J dropped 7; count of bases not matched to a gene: 2. CDR3 DNA sequence: TGTGCCAGCAGTGACAGGGTGCAGCCCCAGCATTTT. It codes for CASSDRVQPQHF. Full variable domain (rest looked up from reference TRBV28 and TRBJ1-5): DVKVTQSSRYLVKRTGEKVFLECVQDMDHENMFWYRQDPGLGLRLIYFSYDVKMKEKGDIPEGYSVSREKKERFSLILESASTNQTSMYLCASSDRVQPQHFGDGTRLSIL.

This chain links TRBV10-3 with TRBJ1-5; TRBD1 matches 7 bases. This CDR3 spans 15 amino acids. Germline CDR1 reads ENHRY; CDR2 reads SYGVKD. V lost 3 bases and J lost 6; bases outside the gene matches: 8. CDR3 in DNA: TGTGCCATCAGTGAAGCAGGGGGAGGTAGTCAGCCCCAGCATTTT. Translation: CAISEAGGGSQPQHF.

V is TRBV2 and J is TRBJ2-1, with 8 bases aligning to TRBD2. Germline lookup yields CDR1 SNHLY and CDR2 FYNNEI. Losses at the gene ends were 7 bases for V and 10 bases for J; bases not matched to a gene: 9. This CDR3 region has 13 residues. The CDR3 protein is CASTVGGGREQFF. CDR3 sequence (DNA): TGTGCCAGCACCGTCGGGGGGGGGCGGGAGCAGTTCTTC.

This sequence joins TRBV7-3 and TRBJ2-1; 7 nucleotides align to TRBD2. The germline gives CDR1 SGHTA, CDR2 FQGTGA. J was trimmed by 4 bases and V by 3 bases; bases with no gene match: 3. CDR3 size: 14 residues. CDR3: CASSLGGDYNEQFF. The CDR3 DNA follows: TGTGCCAGCAGCTTGGGGGGGGATTACAATGAGCAGTTCTTC. The variable domain in full, completed from reference TRBV7-3 and TRBJ2-1, reads GAGVSQTPSNKVTEKGKYVELRCDPISGHTALYWYRQSLGQGPEFLIYFQGTGAADDSGLPNDRFFAVRPEGSVSTLKIQRTERGDSAVYLCASSLGGDYNEQFFGPGTRLTVL.

This CDR3 reads CASSRQGRGGYTF. The DNA of the CDR3 is TGTGCCAGCAGCAGACAGGGGAGGGGTGGCTACACCTTC. This chain joins TRBV5-4 and TRBJ1-2; 8 bases align to TRBD1. Germline lookup yields CDR1 SGHNT and CDR2 YYREEE (reference sequence). With 4 bases clipped from V and 7 bases from J, the junction kept 6 bases outside the gene matches. The CDR3 loop spans 13 amino acids.

This clone was counted a few times. The chain couples TRBV18 to TRBJ2-2, with TRBD1 identical over 11 bases. Germline V gene lookup returns CDR1 KGHSH and CDR2 LQKENI. This CDR3 has 16 amino acids. The V and J ends lost 6 bases and 1 base, in that order; junction bases with no gene match: 4. The CDR3 region is CASSGQGAKNTGELFF. The CDR3 DNA reads TGTGCCAGCTCCGGACAGGGGGCGAAGAACACCGGGGAGCTGTTTTTT.

The chain has TRBV28 and TRBJ2-5, with TRBD1 matching over 9 bases. The CDR3 runs to 15 residues. V shed 4 bases, J shed 6 bases, and the junction held 9 bases outside the gene matches. The germline V gene encodes CDR1 MDHEN and CDR2 SYDVKM. This CDR3 is CASSSEQGAGKTQYF. CDR3 sequence (DNA): TGTGCCAGCAGTTCGGAACAGGGGGCGGGAAAGACCCAGTACTTC.

The chain joins TRBV4-2 to TRBJ2-3; perhaps TRBD2 as D (6 bases). V lost 1 base and J lost 2, with 10 bases in between. The CDR3 length is 15 residues. Germline V lookup: CDR1 LGHNA, CDR2 YNFKEQ. CDR3 sequence reads: CASSQVGGYTDTQYF. The CDR3 DNA reads TGTGCCAGCAGCCAAGTCGGAGGGTACACAGATACGCAGTATTTT.

The V and J genes are TRBV27 and TRBJ2-5; 7 nucleotides align to TRBD2. CDR1 is MNHEY and CDR2 is SMNVEV in the germline V gene (reference sequence). V shed 4 bases, J shed 2 bases, and the junction held 7 bases outside the gene matches. The CDR3 is 15 residues long. The CDR3 DNA reads TGTGCCAGCAGTTGGTCGGGGACTATACAAGAGACCCAGTACTTC. Protein: CASSWSGTIQETQYF.

Details on this clone: One junction end disagrees with the germline gene, perhaps due to a read error. The chain joins TRBV6-5 to TRBJ1-2; 7 bases line up with TRBD1. Germline CDR1 and CDR2: MNHEY and SVGAGI. The CDR3 is 11 amino acids. The CDR3: CASSDRAEIAF. The DNA of the CDR3 is TGTGCCAGCAGTGACAGGGCGGAAATTGCCTTC.